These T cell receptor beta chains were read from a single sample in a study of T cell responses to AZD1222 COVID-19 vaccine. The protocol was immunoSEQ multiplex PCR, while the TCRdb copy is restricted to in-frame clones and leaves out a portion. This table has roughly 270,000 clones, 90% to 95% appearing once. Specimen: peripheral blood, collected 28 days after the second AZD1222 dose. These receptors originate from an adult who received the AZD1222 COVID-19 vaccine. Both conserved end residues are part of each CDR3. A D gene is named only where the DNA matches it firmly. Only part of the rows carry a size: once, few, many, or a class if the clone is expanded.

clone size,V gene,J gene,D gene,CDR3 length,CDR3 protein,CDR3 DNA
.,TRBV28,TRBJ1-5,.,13,CASSSTSYQPQHF,TGTGCCAGCAGTTCTACTTCCTATCAGCCCCAGCATTTT
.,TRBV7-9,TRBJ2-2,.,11,CASANPGELFF,TGTGCCAGTGCCAATCCGGGGGAGCTGTTTTTT
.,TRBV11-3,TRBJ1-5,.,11,CASSLMQPQHF,TGTGCCAGCAGCTTAATGCAGCCCCAGCATTTT
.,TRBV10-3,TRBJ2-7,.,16,CAISDAVGGEGYEQYF,TGTGCCATCAGTGACGCGGTTGGGGGAGAGGGGTACGAGCAGTACTTC
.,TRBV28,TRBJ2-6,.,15,CASTQRGAGANVLTF,TGTGCCAGCACTCAGAGGGGGGCTGGGGCCAACGTCCTGACTTTC
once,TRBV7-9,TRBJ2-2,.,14,CASSPGLKTGELFF,TGTGCCAGCAGCCCTGGATTGAAGACCGGGGAGCTGTTTTTT
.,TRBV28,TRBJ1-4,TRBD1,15,CASSPPGQGMEKLFF,TGTGCCAGCAGTCCCCCGGGACAGGGGATGGAAAAACTGTTTTTT
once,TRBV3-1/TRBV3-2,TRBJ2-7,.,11,CASSQGYEQYF,TGTGCCAGCAGCCAGGGGTACGAGCAGTACTTC
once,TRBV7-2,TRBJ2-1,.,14,CASSSRAQKNEQFF,TGTGCCAGCAGCTCCCGGGCCCAAAAGAATGAGCAGTTCTTC
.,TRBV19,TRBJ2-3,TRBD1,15,CASSVGTGGTDTQYF,TGTGCCAGTAGTGTAGGGACAGGGGGCACAGATACGCAGTATTTT
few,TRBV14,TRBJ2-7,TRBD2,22,CASSRGGTVLAGGVRGSYEQYF,TGTGCCAGCAGCCGGGGCGGGACAGTGCTAGCGGGAGGGGTTAGGGGTTCCTACGAGCAGTACTTC
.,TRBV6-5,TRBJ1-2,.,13,CASSYGPNYGYTF,TGTGCCAGCAGTTACGGACCCAACTATGGCTACACCTTC
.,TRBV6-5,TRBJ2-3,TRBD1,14,CASSSRGRGDTQYF,TGTGCCAGCAGCTCCAGGGGGAGAGGAGATACGCAGTATTTT
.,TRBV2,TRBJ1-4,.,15,CASSEEGGGGEKLFF,TGTGCCAGCAGTGAAGAGGGCGGAGGGGGGGAAAAACTGTTTTTT
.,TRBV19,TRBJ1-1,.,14,CASSTREWYTEAFF,TGTGCCAGTAGTACCAGGGAGTGGTACACTGAAGCTTTCTTT
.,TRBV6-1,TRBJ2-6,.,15,CASSERPAGANVLTF,TGTGCCAGCAGTGAAAGGCCAGCCGGGGCCAACGTCCTGACTTTC
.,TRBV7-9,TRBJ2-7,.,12,CASSPRGHEQYF,TGTGCCAGCAGCCCCAGGGGTCACGAGCAGTACTTC
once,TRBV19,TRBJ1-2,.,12,CASSIVGYGYTF,TGTGCCAGTAGTATAGTTGGCTATGGCTACACCTTC
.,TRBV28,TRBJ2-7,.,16,CASSVADLRSAYEQYF,TGTGCCAGCAGTGTCGCGGACTTAAGATCCGCCTACGAGCAGTACTTC
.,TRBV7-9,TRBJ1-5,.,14,CASSQEGVWQPQHF,TGTGCCAGCAGCCAAGAGGGGGTTTGGCAGCCCCAGCATTTT
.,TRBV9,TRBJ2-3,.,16,CASSVGPASSTDTQYF,TGTGCCAGCAGCGTAGGGCCCGCTTCTAGCACAGATACGCAGTATTTT
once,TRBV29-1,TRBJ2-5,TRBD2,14,CSVEKREGRETQYF,TGCAGCGTTGAAAAGCGGGAGGGCCGAGAGACCCAGTACTTC
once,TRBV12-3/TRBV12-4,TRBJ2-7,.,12,CASSLRGYEQYF,TGTGCCAGCAGTTTGCGAGGGTACGAGCAGTACTTC
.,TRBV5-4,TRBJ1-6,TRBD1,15,CASSLQGPGNSPLHF,TGTGCCAGCAGCTTACAGGGGCCGGGTAATTCACCCCTCCACTTT
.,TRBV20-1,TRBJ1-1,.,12,CSASDSPREAFF,TGCAGTGCTAGTGACAGTCCCAGGGAAGCTTTCTTT
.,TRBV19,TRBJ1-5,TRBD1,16,CASSIRDSVSNQPQHF,TGTGCCAGTAGTATAAGGGACAGCGTTAGCAATCAGCCCCAGCATTTT
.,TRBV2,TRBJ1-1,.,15,CASSVPGTIKTEAFF,TGTGCCAGCAGTGTCCCGGGAACAATTAAAACTGAAGCTTTCTTT
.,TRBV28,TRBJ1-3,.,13,CASMVSSGNTIYF,TGTGCCAGCATGGTGAGCTCTGGAAACACCATATATTTT